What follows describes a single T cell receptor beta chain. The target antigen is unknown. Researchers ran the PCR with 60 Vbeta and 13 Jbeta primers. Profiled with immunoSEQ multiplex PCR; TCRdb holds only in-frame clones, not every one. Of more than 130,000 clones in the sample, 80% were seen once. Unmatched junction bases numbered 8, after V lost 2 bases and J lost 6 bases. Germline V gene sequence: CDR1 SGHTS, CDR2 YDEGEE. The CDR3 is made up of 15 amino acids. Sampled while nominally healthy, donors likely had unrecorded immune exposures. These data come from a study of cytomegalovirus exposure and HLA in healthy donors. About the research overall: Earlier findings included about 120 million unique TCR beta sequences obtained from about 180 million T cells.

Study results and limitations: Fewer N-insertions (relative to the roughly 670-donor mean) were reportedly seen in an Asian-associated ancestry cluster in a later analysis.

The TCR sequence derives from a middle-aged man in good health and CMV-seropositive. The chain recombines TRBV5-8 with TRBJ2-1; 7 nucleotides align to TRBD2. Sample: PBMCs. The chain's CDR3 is CASSFGTKGSNEQFF. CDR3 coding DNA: TGTGCCAGCAGCTTCGGGACTAAGGGCTCCAATGAGCAGTTCTTC. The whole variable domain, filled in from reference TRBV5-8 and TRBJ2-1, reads EAGVTQSPTHLIKTRGQQATLRCSPISGHTSVYWYQQALGLGLQFLLWYDEGEERNRGNFPPRFSGRQFPNYSSELNVNALELEDSALYLCASSFGTKGSNEQFFGPGTRLTVL.